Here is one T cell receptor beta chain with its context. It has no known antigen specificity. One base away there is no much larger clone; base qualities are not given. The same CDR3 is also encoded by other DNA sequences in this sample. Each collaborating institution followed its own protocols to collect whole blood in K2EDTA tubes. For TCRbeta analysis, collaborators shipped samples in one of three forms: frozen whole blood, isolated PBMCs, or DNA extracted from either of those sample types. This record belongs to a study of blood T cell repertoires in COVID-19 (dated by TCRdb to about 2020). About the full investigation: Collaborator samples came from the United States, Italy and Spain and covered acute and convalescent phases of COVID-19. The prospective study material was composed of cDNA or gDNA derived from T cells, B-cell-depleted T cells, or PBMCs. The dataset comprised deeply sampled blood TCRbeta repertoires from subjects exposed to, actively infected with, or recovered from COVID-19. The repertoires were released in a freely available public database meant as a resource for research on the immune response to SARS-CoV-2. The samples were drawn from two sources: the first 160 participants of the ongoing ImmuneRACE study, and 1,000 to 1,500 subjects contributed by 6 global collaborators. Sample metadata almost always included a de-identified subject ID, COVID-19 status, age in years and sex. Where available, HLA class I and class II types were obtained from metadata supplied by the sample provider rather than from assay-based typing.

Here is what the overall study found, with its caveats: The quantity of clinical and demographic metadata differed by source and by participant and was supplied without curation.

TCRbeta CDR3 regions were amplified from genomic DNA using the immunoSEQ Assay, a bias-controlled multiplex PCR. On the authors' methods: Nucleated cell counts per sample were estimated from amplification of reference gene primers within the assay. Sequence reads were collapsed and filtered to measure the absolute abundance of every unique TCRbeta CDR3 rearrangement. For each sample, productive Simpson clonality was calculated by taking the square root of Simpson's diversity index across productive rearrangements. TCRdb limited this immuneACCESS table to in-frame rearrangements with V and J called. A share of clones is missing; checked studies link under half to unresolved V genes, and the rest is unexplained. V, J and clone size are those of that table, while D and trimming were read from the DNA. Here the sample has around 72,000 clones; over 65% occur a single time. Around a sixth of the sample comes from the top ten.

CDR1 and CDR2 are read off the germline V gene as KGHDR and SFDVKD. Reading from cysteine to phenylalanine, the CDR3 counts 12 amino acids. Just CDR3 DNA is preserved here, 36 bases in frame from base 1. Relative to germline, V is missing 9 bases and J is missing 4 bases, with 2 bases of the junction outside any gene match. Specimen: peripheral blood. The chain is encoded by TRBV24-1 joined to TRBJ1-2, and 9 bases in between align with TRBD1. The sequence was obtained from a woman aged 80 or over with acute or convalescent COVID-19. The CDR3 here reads CATGQGSYGYTF. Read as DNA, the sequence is TGTGCCACCGGACAGGGGAGCTATGGCTACACCTTC.